Listed below are T cell receptor beta chains from one sample, sequenced in a study of blood T cell repertoires in COVID-19. Assay: immunoSEQ multiplex PCR; the TCRdb copy retains only in-frame clones and omits some. The sample carries 120,000 to 150,000 clones, about 90% recorded once. Sequenced: peripheral blood. These receptor sequences come from a man older than 75 with acute or convalescent COVID-19. CDR3s include the opening cysteine and the closing phenylalanine or tryptophan. The order of the fields is V gene, clone size, J gene, CDR3 length, D gene, CDR3 protein, CDR3 DNA. A D gene is named only where the DNA matches it firmly. Rows may omit the clone size; those that give it use once, few, many or a size class.

TRBV11-2	NA	TRBJ1-2	15	NA	CASSLVEEWNYGYTF	TGTGCCAGCAGCTTAGTGGAGGAGTGGAACTATGGCTACACCTTC
TRBV5-5	NA	TRBJ2-7	14	NA	CASSLDGGTYEQYF	TGTGCCAGCAGCTTGGACGGCGGAACCTACGAGCAGTACTTC
TRBV9	NA	TRBJ2-3	13	NA	CASSRTGTDTQYF	TGTGCCAGCAGCCGGACAGGCACAGATACGCAGTATTTT
TRBV28	NA	TRBJ1-2	15	TRBD1	CASSPRVQGARGYTF	TGTGCCAGCAGCCCTCGGGTTCAGGGGGCGAGGGGCTACACCTTC
TRBV7-2	NA	TRBJ1-5	15	NA	CASSRSAGYNQPQHF	TGTGCCAGCAGCCGTTCGGCAGGGTACAATCAGCCCCAGCATTTT
TRBV5-6	NA	TRBJ1-4	15	NA	CASSLELGEGEKLFF	TGTGCCAGCAGCTTGGAGCTCGGGGAGGGTGAAAAACTGTTTTTT
TRBV18	once	TRBJ2-6	18	NA	CASSPTTGEASGANVLTF	TGTGCCAGCTCACCCACTACAGGGGAGGCCTCTGGGGCCAACGTCCTGACTTTC
TRBV3-1/TRBV3-2	few	TRBJ2-7	18	TRBD2	CASSQGSGGYYRMYEQYF	TGTGCCAGCAGCCAAGGTAGCGGGGGATACTACCGCATGTACGAGCAGTACTTC
TRBV5-4	NA	TRBJ2-5	14	TRBD2	CASSKREGQETQYF	TGTGCCAGCAGTAAACGGGAGGGCCAGGAGACCCAGTACTTC
TRBV6-1	NA	TRBJ1-2	14	NA	CASSESPQYYGYTF	TGTGCCAGCAGTGAAAGTCCACAGTATTATGGCTACACCTTC
TRBV19	NA	TRBJ2-2	17	TRBD2	CASSISSLAGGTGELFF	TGTGCCAGTAGTATCTCCTCACTAGCGGGGGGAACCGGGGAGCTGTTTTTT
TRBV4-1	NA	TRBJ2-2	16	NA	CASSQVGALNTGELFF	TGCGCCAGCAGCCAAGTAGGGGCTCTAAACACCGGGGAGCTGTTTTTT
TRBV30	NA	TRBJ1-6	15	TRBD1	CAWSRDRTYNSPLHF	TGTGCCTGGAGTCGGGACAGAACGTATAATTCACCCCTCCACTTT
TRBV5-6	NA	TRBJ2-1	11	NA	CASKLFGEQFF	TGTGCCAGCAAGCTGTTCGGTGAGCAGTTCTTC
TRBV28	NA	TRBJ1-2	12	TRBD1	CASSLRGGRNTF	TGTGCCAGCAGTTTACGAGGGGGCCGCAATACCTTC
TRBV5-1	once	TRBJ2-7	14	NA	CASSLWVGADEQYF	TGCGCCAGCAGCTTGTGGGTAGGGGCAGACGAGCAGTACTTC
TRBV5-1	NA	TRBJ2-3	15	TRBD1	CASSYGDRGTDTQYF	TGCGCCAGCAGCTATGGGGACAGGGGCACAGATACGCAGTATTTT
TRBV18	NA	TRBJ1-5	16	NA	CASSPGDRTFNQPQHF	TGTGCCAGCTCACCTGGCGACAGGACTTTCAATCAGCCCCAGCATTTT
TRBV5-1	NA	TRBJ2-7	12	NA	CASSQGMWEQYF	TGCGCCAGCAGTCAGGGGATGTGGGAGCAGTACTTC
TRBV2	NA	TRBJ1-2	15	NA	CASSGGSEFSDGYTF	TGTGCCAGCAGTGGAGGGTCAGAGTTTAGCGATGGCTACACCTTC
TRBV5-6	NA	TRBJ2-5	14	TRBD1	CASSGRTGLETQYF	TGTGCCAGCAGCGGACGGACAGGGCTGGAGACCCAGTACTTC
TRBV5-4	NA	TRBJ1-2	13	NA	CASSLQGQDGYTF	TGTGCCAGCAGCTTACAGGGTCAGGATGGCTACACCTTC
TRBV7-2	NA	TRBJ1-1	13	NA	CASRTGMNTEAFF	TGTGCCAGCCGTACGGGGATGAACACTGAAGCTTTCTTT
TRBV6-5	NA	TRBJ2-5	15	TRBD1	CASTQTGGREGTQYF	TGTGCCAGCACCCAGACAGGGGGCCGGGAGGGGACCCAGTACTTC
TRBV5-6	NA	TRBJ2-5	14	TRBD1	CASSEGQVGETQYF	TGTGCCAGCAGCGAGGGACAGGTTGGGGAGACCCAGTACTTC
TRBV12-3/TRBV12-4	NA	TRBJ2-7	12	NA	CASSLGIYEQYF	TGTGCCAGCAGTTTAGGTATCTACGAGCAGTACTTC
TRBV5-5	NA	TRBJ2-3	16	TRBD2	CASSHGLDPSTDTQYF	TGTGCCAGCAGCCACGGACTAGACCCTAGCACAGATACGCAGTATTTT
TRBV2	NA	TRBJ2-4	17	NA	CASSAQGAALAKNIQYF	TGTGCCAGCAGTGCCCAGGGCGCGGCACTAGCCAAAAACATTCAGTACTTC
TRBV7-2	NA	TRBJ1-2	15	NA	CASSLGLTETYGYTF	TGTGCCAGCAGCTTAGGTCTGACAGAGACTTATGGCTACACCTTC
TRBV15	NA	TRBJ2-7	14	NA	CATSPRDVSYEQYF	TGTGCCACCAGCCCCCGGGATGTTAGCTACGAGCAGTACTTC
TRBV6-6	NA	TRBJ1-1	14	TRBD1	CASSYGDRETEAFF	TGTGCCAGCAGTTACGGGGACAGGGAAACTGAAGCTTTCTTT
TRBV24-1	few	TRBJ2-1	14	NA	CATSDPILLDEQFF	TGTGCCACCAGTGATCCGATCCTATTGGATGAGCAGTTCTTC
TRBV27	NA	TRBJ1-6	17	TRBD1	CASSRQGADSYNSPLHF	TGTGCCAGCAGTCGACAGGGGGCTGACTCCTATAATTCACCCCTCCACTTT
TRBV10-3	NA	TRBJ1-6	15	NA	CAISDRDNINSPLHF	TGTGCCATCAGTGACCGGGACAACATTAATTCACCCCTCCACTTT
TRBV11-2	once	TRBJ2-2	18	TRBD2	CASSLRSLSGANTGELFF	TGTGCCAGCAGCTTAAGGTCCCTAAGCGGGGCGAACACCGGGGAGCTGTTTTTT
TRBV5-4	NA	TRBJ2-5	13	NA	CASSSGIQETQYF	TGTGCCAGCAGCTCGGGTATTCAAGAGACCCAGTACTTC
TRBV24-1	NA	TRBJ2-3	14	NA	CATSEGTGPDTQYF	TGTGCCACCAGTGAGGGAACAGGGCCAGATACGCAGTATTTT
TRBV6-1	NA	TRBJ2-7	13	NA	CASSERTRYEQYF	TGTGCCAGCAGTGAGAGGACACGGTACGAGCAGTACTTC
TRBV12-3/TRBV12-4	few	TRBJ2-2	13	NA	CASSLDSVGELFF	TGTGCCAGCAGTTTAGACTCCGTCGGGGAGCTGTTTTTT
TRBV19	NA	TRBJ1-6	13	NA	CASTVSPGSPLHF	TGTGCCAGTACGGTATCTCCAGGATCACCCCTCCACTTT
TRBV7-9	once	TRBJ1-5	15	TRBD1	CASSAGTATNQPQHF	TGTGCCAGCAGCGCCGGGACAGCGACTAATCAGCCCCAGCATTTT
TRBV29-1	NA	TRBJ2-5	13	TRBD1	CSGTGARRETQYF	TGCAGCGGGACAGGGGCCCGGCGGGAGACCCAGTACTTC